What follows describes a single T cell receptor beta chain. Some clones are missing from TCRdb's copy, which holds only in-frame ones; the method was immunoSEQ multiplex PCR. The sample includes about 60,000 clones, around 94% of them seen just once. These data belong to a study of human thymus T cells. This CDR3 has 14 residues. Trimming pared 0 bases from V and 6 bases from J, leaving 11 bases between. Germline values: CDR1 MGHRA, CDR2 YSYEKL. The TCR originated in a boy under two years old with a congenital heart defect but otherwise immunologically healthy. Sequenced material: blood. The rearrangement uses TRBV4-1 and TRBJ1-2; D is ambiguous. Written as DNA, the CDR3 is TGCGCCAGCAGCCAAGAGCCAGGTTGGGATGGCTACACCTTC. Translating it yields CASSQEPGWDGYTF.